The T cell receptor beta chain described here comes from a study of T-cell reconstitution after alpha-beta-depleted transplantation in children. The library targeted TCRbeta and was prepared with unique molecular identifiers. One entry per CDR3 protein, called by TCRdb with MiXCR from the PCR reads. The sample lists about 610,000 distinct CDR3 sequences; about a quarter were seen once. The CDR3 is made up of 15 amino acids. V was clipped by 5 bases and J by 9 bases, with 23 bases between them. The germline CDR1 and CDR2 sequences are DFQATT and SNEGSKA (reference sequence). This clonotype was sampled from a boy under two years old with Wiskott-Aldrich syndrome, due to receive a stem cell transplant. The chain combines TRBV20-1 with TRBJ2-1, with a tentative D call TRBD1 (7 bases). The sequenced sample was PBMCs, obtained before TCRalphabeta/CD19-depleted stem cell transplant. CDR3 protein: CSAWDPGAGGSEQFF. CDR3 nucleotide sequence: TGCAGTGCTTGGGATCCGGGGGCAGGGGGTAGTGAGCAGTTCTTC.